This section outlines one TCR beta chain sequence together with its context. The data were obtained in a study of blood T cell repertoires in COVID-19. Looking at the study overall: COVID-19 samples from acute and convalescent phases originated in the United States, Italy and Spain. T cells, B-cell-depleted T cells, or PBMCs provided the cDNA or gDNA that served as material.

Authors' processing steps: Counts of nucleated cells, estimated from reference gene primer amplification, were obtained. Libraries were prepared by immunoSEQ multiplex PCR; TCRdb keeps only in-frame clonotypes and omits some of them. The DNA was the basis for D and trimming; V, J and clone size are from that table. This table has roughly 100,000 clones, 84% appearing once. The CDR3 sequence is 16 residues long. The sequenced sample was peripheral blood. The receptor was isolated from a human donor in a cohort sampled during active COVID-19. The chain uses TRBV21-1 and TRBJ1-3; TRBD1, the table's D call, lacks a check against the DNA. TRBV21-1 is labeled a pseudogene. The CDR3 region has the DNA TGTGCCAGCAGCAAATGGGCAGGGGCCTCTGGAAACACCATATATTTT. Translation: CASSKWAGASGNTIYF.